Detailed here is one T cell receptor beta chain. Cohort placement rested on clinical history that participants reported themselves. The V end was cut by 2 bases, the J end by 7 bases, with 21 bases between. Looked up from germline, CDR1 is MGHDK and CDR2 is SYGVNS. The CDR3 runs 17 residues. Profiled with immunoSEQ multiplex PCR; TCRdb holds only in-frame clones, not every one. The table has some 320,000 clones, more than 70% seen once. The record originates from a study of blood T cell repertoires in COVID-19. Material for sequencing was PBMCs or T cells enriched from blood (not recorded which). This chain connects TRBV25-1 to TRBJ2-1; perhaps TRBD1 as D (5 bases). The TCR originated in a woman aged 25-40 years who had recovered from COVID-19. The DNA of the CDR3 is TGTGCCAGCAGTGAAACTCCAAGGGCTGGGGCATTTAATGAGCAGTTCTTC. This translates into CASSETPRAGAFNEQFF.